The next 30 T cell receptor beta chains were all read from a single sample in a study of OX40 agonist ivuxolimab in advanced cancers. TCRdb's copy holds only in-frame clones and misses some; the assay was immunoSEQ multiplex PCR. The sample holds roughly 73,000 clones, 85% to 90% seen once. The starting material was CD4+ or CD8+ T cells sorted from blood, obtained in a trial of the OX40 agonist ivuxolimab. These receptors originate from an adult with an advanced solid tumor such as melanoma, head and neck, liver or kidney cancer.

This clone occurred once. Within the sample, other DNA sequences also encode this same CDR3. The chain carries TRBV19 and TRBJ2-1; perhaps TRBD2 as D (5 bases). Per the germline V gene, CDR1 is LNHDA and CDR2 is SQIVND (reference sequence). CDR3 length equals 15 residues. V was shortened by 7 bases and J by 4 bases, with 17 bases between the two germline ends. For the CDR3, the DNA is TGTGCCAGTACCTCCCCCGATCGGGGATACAATGAGCAGTTCTTC. As protein: CASTSPDRGYNEQFF. The variable domain in full, completed from reference TRBV19 and TRBJ2-1, reads DGGITQSPKYLFRKEGQNVTLSCEQNLNHDAMYWYRQDPGQGLRLIYYSQIVNDFQKGDIAEGYSVSREKKESFPLTVTSAQKNPTAFYLCASTSPDRGYNEQFFGPGTRLTVL.

This chain links TRBV21-1 with TRBJ2-7; the D call of TRBD2 is as the table states it, not checked on the DNA. TRBV21-1 is a pseudogene locus. This CDR3 is built from 15 residues. The CDR3 loop reads CASSPIRRASYEQYF. CDR3 nucleotide sequence: TGTGCCAGCAGCCCCATTCGGAGGGCCTCCTACGAGCAGTACTTC.

J is TRBJ2-3 and V is TRBV29-1, with D unresolved. Per the germline V gene, CDR1 is SQVTM and CDR2 is ANQGSEA. CDR3 size: 14 residues. Trimming cost V 7 bases and J 4 bases, with 18 bases left between them. In nucleotides, the CDR3 is TGCAGCGCCCCACTGGGCCCTGGGGCAGATACGCAGTATTTT. Protein product: CSAPLGPGADTQYF.

The chain uses TRBV4-1 and TRBJ2-3; 9 bases are a match to TRBD1. With 0 bases clipped from V and 2 bases from J, the junction kept 6 bases outside the gene matches. The CDR3 consists of 17 residues. Germline assignment: CDR1 MGHRA and CDR2 YSYEKL. The CDR3 here is CASSQEGTGIPTDTQYF. Written as DNA, the CDR3 is TGCGCCAGCAGCCAAGAGGGGACAGGGATCCCCACAGATACGCAGTATTTT.

The V call is TRBV28, the J call TRBJ2-1, with TRBD2 identical over 16 bases. Germline trimming cut 5 bases from V and 10 bases from J; bases unmatched to any gene: 8. The CDR3 extends over 16 amino acids. From germline, CDR1 is MDHEN and CDR2 SYDVKM. As DNA, the CDR3 is TGTGCCAGCAGTACCTCGGGACTAGCGGGAGGGCTAGAGCAGTTCTTC. Protein sequence: CASSTSGLAGGLEQFF. Full variable domain (outside the CDR3, taken from reference TRBV28 and TRBJ2-1): DVKVTQSSRYLVKRTGEKVFLECVQDMDHENMFWYRQDPGLGLRLIYFSYDVKMKEKGDIPEGYSVSREKKERFSLILESASTNQTSMYLCASSTSGLAGGLEQFFGPGTRLTVL.

Remarks on this clone: The junction departs from the called germline gene at one end, perhaps through a read error. The CDR3, as DNA: TGCGCCAGCAGTTTGGAAGGGACTAGCGGGATCCAACTTCAGTACTTC. Its protein product is CASSLEGTSGIQLQYF. V usage is TRBV5-1 and J usage is TRBJ2-4; 13 nucleotides line up with TRBD2. This CDR3 has 16 amino acids. Per the germline V gene, CDR1 is SGHRS and CDR2 is YFSETQ.

The chain couples TRBV28 to TRBJ1-1; 7 positions match TRBD1. Losses at the gene ends were 3 bases for V and 3 bases for J; bases not matched to a gene: 7. Germline assignment: CDR1 MDHEN and CDR2 SYDVKM. The CDR3 is 15 residues long. The CDR3 sequence: CASSFGDSRDTEAFF. The CDR3 DNA reads as TGTGCCAGCAGTTTCGGGGACAGCCGGGACACTGAAGCTTTCTTT.

The rearrangement links TRBV6-5 to TRBJ2-7, with D perhaps being TRBD1 or TRBD2 (7 bases each). Germline V gene lookup returns CDR1 MNHEY and CDR2 SVGAGI. The CDR3 totals 14 residues. Trimming stripped 5 bases from V and 1 base from J, with 12 bases between. CDR3 DNA: TGTGCCAGCAGTATCCAGGGGGGGTCCTACGAGCAGTACTTC. Its protein product is CASSIQGGSYEQYF.

This clone occurred once. This chain joins TRBV18 and TRBJ2-3; D possibly corresponds to TRBD1 (5 bases). CDR1 and CDR2 from the germline V gene are KGHSH and LQKENI. This CDR3 contains 13 residues. V was pared by 6 bases and J by 1 base, with 8 bases between. The CDR3 region has the DNA TGTGCCAGCTCGGGGCTAGGCACAGATACGCAGTATTTT. It is translated as CASSGLGTDTQYF.

The chain couples TRBV5-1 to TRBJ1-1; maybe TRBD1 (5 bases). In germline, CDR1 is SGHRS, CDR2 YFSETQ. V was shortened by 2 bases and J by 4 bases, with 15 bases between the two germline ends. This CDR3 comprises 15 residues. The CDR3 is CASSLWGFGGTEAFF. CDR3 coding DNA: TGCGCCAGCAGCTTATGGGGGTTCGGGGGCACTGAAGCTTTCTTT.

The chain carries TRBV5-1 and TRBJ1-2; 9 positions agree with TRBD1. The CDR3 loop spans 16 amino acids. Losses at the gene ends were 0 bases for V and 1 base for J; bases not matched to a gene: 4. Germline loops: CDR1 SGHRS, CDR2 YFSETQ. The CDR3 DNA reads TGCGCCAGCAGCTTGGCCGCGGGACAGGGTAACTATGGCTACACCTTC. Encoded protein: CASSLAAGQGNYGYTF.

The chain links TRBV28 to TRBJ1-2; weak D call: TRBD1 (5 bases). Germline V CDR1 and CDR2: MDHEN, SYDVKM. The CDR3 spans 14 residues. V was pared by 6 bases and J by 1 base, with 12 bases between. As DNA, the CDR3 is TGTGCCAGCAGCCTCTTGAGGGGTAACTATGGCTACACCTTC. This sequence encodes CASSLLRGNYGYTF.

This rearrangement joins TRBV14 to TRBJ2-7, with 7 bases lining up with TRBD1. Germline lookup yields CDR1 SGHDN and CDR2 FVKESK. This CDR3 has 16 residues. The ends lost 0 bases at V and 4 bases at J; junction bases unmatched: 9. This chain's CDR3 is CASSQDRGLEGYEQYF. The CDR3 nucleotides read TGTGCCAGCAGCCAAGATAGGGGGCTAGAAGGATACGAGCAGTACTTC.

J is TRBJ2-1 and V is TRBV19; 9 bases match TRBD1. The germline CDR1 and CDR2 sequences are LNHDA and SQIVND (reference sequence). The CDR3 is 13 residues long. V shed 7 bases and J 7 bases; nucleotides not matched to a gene: 5. In DNA form, the CDR3 reads TGTGCCAGTATCTCGACAGGGGGAAATGAGCAGTTCTTC. Amino acids: CASISTGGNEQFF.

In the case of this clone: A junction boundary mismatches the germline segment, possibly from a read error. The V and J genes are TRBV9 and TRBJ1-2; 8 positions match TRBD1. Germline values: CDR1 SGDLS, CDR2 YYNGEE. This CDR3 has 12 residues. CDR3 DNA: TGTGCCAGCAGCGGAGACAGGGGCCTAGGGGCCTTC. It specifies CASSGDRGLGAF.

On this clone: One junction end does not reproduce the germline sequence, and a read error may be involved. V usage is TRBV7-2 and J usage is TRBJ2-3; TRBD2 matches at 11 bases. The germline gives CDR1 SGHTA, CDR2 FQGNSA. The CDR3 is 14 residues long. The CDR3 nucleotides read TGTGCCAGCAGCCTAGCGGGAGGCGCAGATACGCAGTATTTT. Amino acids: CASSLAGGADTQYF.

J is TRBJ2-1 and V is TRBV11-1; 12 bases are shared with TRBD2. The CDR3 sequence is 16 residues long. The V and J ends lost 4 bases and 7 bases, in that order; junction bases with no gene match: 8. Germline CDR1 and CDR2: SGHAT and FQDESV (reference sequence). The CDR3 DNA sequence: TGTGCCAGCAGCTCCCGGACTAGCGGGAATGCGAATGAGCAGTTCTTC. Translation: CASSSRTSGNANEQFF.

V and J are TRBV5-1 and TRBJ2-3; 7 bases are shared with TRBD1. Looked up from germline, CDR1 is SGHRS and CDR2 is YFSETQ. Trimming cost V 1 base and J 1 base; bases outside gene matches: 12. The CDR3 is made up of 18 amino acids. The CDR3 sequence: CASSLSGRAGGGTDTQYF. The CDR3 DNA is TGCGCCAGCAGCTTGTCAGGGCGGGCAGGGGGAGGCACAGATACGCAGTATTTT.

V gene TRBV30 combines with J gene TRBJ1-5; TRBD1 is a possible D gene (6 bases). The germline V gene has CDR1 GTSNPN and CDR2 SVGIG (reference sequence). Trimming took off 5 bases at V and 11 bases at J, with 22 bases between the two ends. This CDR3 has 14 amino acids. CDR3 sequence (DNA): TGTGCCTGGGGCCCGGGACACCAACTTGGAGCCCAGCATTTT. Translation gives CAWGPGHQLGAQHF.

The chain carries TRBV18 and TRBJ2-3; D not certain. V was pared by 3 bases and J by 0 bases, with 7 bases between. Per the germline V gene, CDR1 is KGHSH and CDR2 is LQKENI. This CDR3 is 14 amino acids long. CDR3 sequence (DNA): TGTGCCAGCTCACCCTTGAGAAGCACAGATACGCAGTATTTT. Its protein product is CASSPLRSTDTQYF.

CDR3 residues: CASSLGKGAGTGELFF. Written as DNA, the CDR3 is TGTGCCAGCAGCTTGGGAAAGGGGGCGGGCACCGGGGAGCTGTTTTTT. V usage is TRBV5-4 and J usage is TRBJ2-2, with 7 bases matching TRBD1. Germline CDR1 SGHNT, CDR2 YYREEE (reference sequence). The length of the CDR3 is 16 residues. V trimming: 0 bases; J trimming: 4 bases; junction bases outside the gene matches: 6. Using reference TRBV5-4 and TRBJ2-2 for the parts outside the CDR3, the full variable domain is ETGVTQSPTHLIKTRGQQVTLRCSSQSGHNTVSWYQQALGQGPQFIFQYYREEENGRGNFPPRFSGLQFPNYSSELNVNALELDDSALYLCASSLGKGAGTGELFFGEGSRLTVL.

The chain carries TRBV12-5 and TRBJ2-5, with 9 bases identical to TRBD1. TRBJ2-7 explains the end of the DNA better; the J call may be wrong. In germline, CDR1 is LGHNT, CDR2 FRNRAP. This CDR3 contains 18 residues. CDR3 loop: CASGLEHPGQGPTYEQYF. DNA of the CDR3: TGTGCTAGTGGTCTCGAACACCCGGGACAGGGACCCACCTACGAGCAGTACTTC.

The chain has TRBV18 and TRBJ2-2; 13 nucleotides align to TRBD2. V was clipped by 3 bases and J by 1 base; unmatched bases: 2. The germline V gene encodes CDR1 KGHSH and CDR2 LQKENI. There are 17 residues in the CDR3. In DNA form, the CDR3 reads TGTGCCAGCTCACCGGGACTAGCGGGACTGAACACCGGGGAGCTGTTTTTT. This encodes CASSPGLAGLNTGELFF.

This chain connects TRBV19 to TRBJ2-5, with 8 bases aligning to TRBD1. The V segment lost 5 bases and the J segment 5 bases; nucleotides outside the gene matches: 16. In germline, CDR1 is LNHDA, CDR2 SQIVND (reference sequence). CDR3 size: 17 residues. This CDR3 reads CASSPNLGQGEGETQYF. For the CDR3, the DNA is TGTGCCAGTAGTCCAAACCTAGGACAGGGAGAGGGCGAGACCCAGTACTTC.

DNA of the CDR3: TGTGCCAGCTCACCAGACAGCGATTCACCCCTCCACTTT. It encodes CASSPDSDSPLHF. The chain is built from TRBV18 and TRBJ1-6; possible D gene TRBD1, 5 bases. This CDR3 is 13 amino acids long. Between the trimmed V and J ends, which lost 2 bases and 8 bases, there was a span of 7 bases. Germline CDR1 is KGHSH and CDR2 is LQKENI.

The V call is TRBV2, the J call TRBJ1-1; D perhaps matches TRBD1 (6 bases). Germline CDR1 and CDR2: SNHLY and FYNNEI. This CDR3 region has 13 residues. V was pared by 4 bases and J by 2 bases, with 8 bases between. In nucleotides, the CDR3 is TGTGCCAGCAGTGTGGGACAAAACACTGAAGCTTTCTTT. Encoded protein: CASSVGQNTEAFF. Full variable domain (missing parts from reference TRBV2 and TRBJ1-1): EPEVTQTPSHQVTQMGQEVILRCVPISNHLYFYWYRQILGQKVEFLVSFYNNEISEKSEIFDDQFSVERPDGSNFTLKIRSTKLEDSAMYFCASSVGQNTEAFFGQGTRLTVV.

The CDR3 here is CASATLPGETQYF. The DNA for the CDR3 is TGTGCCAGCGCTACACTCCCAGGGGAGACCCAGTACTTC. The rearrangement uses TRBV6-1 and TRBJ2-5; D is perhaps TRBD1 (5 bases). The CDR3 has 13 residues. Germline loops: CDR1 MNHNS, CDR2 SASEGT. V lost 8 bases, J lost 5 bases, and 15 bases lay in between.

This clone was seen only once. The J gene is TRBJ1-4, the V gene TRBV7-9; no clear D gene. V was pared by 5 bases and J by 3 bases, with 13 bases between. The CDR3 runs 15 residues. Looked up from germline, CDR1 is SEHNR and CDR2 is FQNEAQ (reference sequence). This CDR3 is CASSVYAVANEKLFF. The CDR3 DNA is TGTGCCAGCAGCGTCTATGCGGTAGCTAATGAAAAACTGTTTTTT. The full variable domain, in which reference TRBV7-9 and TRBJ1-4 provide the parts outside the CDR3, is DTGVSQNPRHKITKRGQNVTFRCDPISEHNRLYWYRQTLGQGPEFLTYFQNEAQLEKSRLLSDRFSAERPKGSFSTLEIQRTEQGDSAMYLCASSVYAVANEKLFFGSGTQLSVL.

The chain is built from TRBV5-4 and TRBJ1-3; no definite D call. Between the trimmed V and J ends, which lost 1 base and 4 bases, there was a span of 3 bases. Germline CDR1 and CDR2: SGHNT and YYREEE (reference sequence). The CDR3 spans 12 residues. This chain's CDR3 is CASSLSGNTIYF. The CDR3 DNA is TGTGCCAGCAGCTTGAGCGGAAACACCATATATTTT.

The chain employs TRBV7-9 and TRBJ2-2; 8 positions match TRBD1. CDR1 is SEHNR, CDR2 FQNEAQ, per germline (reference sequence). With V trimmed by 1 base and J by 4 bases, 2 bases remained unmatched. The length of the CDR3 is 15 residues. The DNA for the CDR3 is TGTGCCAGCAGCTTAGGGACAGGGCGCACCGGGGAGCTGTTTTTT. It translates to CASSLGTGRTGELFF.